A selection of T cell receptor beta chains follows, all from one sample in a study of neurological immune-mediated disorders. TCRdb analysed the 5' RACE reads with MiXCR anew, one entry per CDR3 protein. The profile shows around 90,000 distinct CDR3 sequences, about 12% of them singletons. Sequencing used PBMCs. The receptors derive from a female donor with HTLV-1-associated myelopathy (HAM/TSP). CDR3s include the opening cysteine and the closing phenylalanine or tryptophan. The D gene is left open where the match is weak. Only part of the rows carry a size: once, few, many, or a class if the clone is expanded.

>-|-|TRBJ2-3|TRBV5-6
CASRIFGGRDTDTQYF
TGTGCCAGCAGAATTTTTGGGGGCAGAGACACAGATACGCAGTATTTT
>-|many|TRBJ1-5|TRBV10-1
CASSVGVPGQPQHF
TGCGCCAGCAGTGTAGGCGTCCCCGGGCAGCCCCAGCATTTT
>-|few|TRBJ2-3|TRBV20-1
CSVDSRVLTDTQYF
TGCAGTGTGGATTCGAGGGTTCTCACAGATACGCAGTATTTT
>-|-|TRBJ2-2|TRBV24-1
CATSDRGRGTGELFF
TGTGCCACCAGTGATAGGGGCAGGGGCACCGGGGAGCTGTTTTTT
>-|many|TRBJ1-5|TRBV27
CASSSLGGPQHF
TGTGCCAGCAGTTCCCTAGGGGGACCCCAGCATTTT
>-|many|TRBJ2-7|TRBV10-2
CASSGVHEQYF
TGCGCCAGCAGCGGCGTTCACGAGCAGTACTTC
>TRBD1|few|TRBJ1-1|TRBV7-9
CASSRRTGANEAFF
TGTGCCAGCAGCCGGAGGACAGGGGCAAATGAAGCTTTCTTT
>TRBD1|-|TRBJ2-7|TRBV20-1
CSARDGDRAGYEQYF
TGCAGTGCTAGAGATGGGGACAGGGCGGGCTACGAGCAGTACTTC
>-|many|TRBJ2-1|TRBV5-1
CASSLRLVPEYEQFF
TGCGCCAGCAGCTTGCGACTAGTCCCGGAGTATGAGCAGTTCTTC
>-|many|TRBJ2-7|TRBV12-3/TRBV12-4
CASSLGVSYEQYF
TGCGCCAGCAGCTTGGGGGTTTCCTACGAGCAGTACTTC
>-|few|TRBJ2-3|TRBV20-1
CSARGGVGGSSTDTQYF
TGCAGTGCTAGAGGAGGGGTGGGGGGTTCTAGCACAGATACGCAGTATTTT
>TRBD1|-|TRBJ2-7|TRBV27
CASSTTPGTVKQYF
TGTGCCAGCAGTACCACCCCCGGGACAGTAAAGCAGTACTTC
>TRBD2|many|TRBJ2-3|TRBV20-1
CSASRGGAIRGDTQYF
TGCAGTGCTAGTCGCGGGGGGGCTATTCGGGGAGATACGCAGTATTTT
>TRBD1|many|TRBJ2-7|TRBV20-1
CSASSGTGKVVEQYF
TGCAGTGCTAGCTCTGGGACAGGGAAGGTGGTAGAGCAGTACTTC
>-|many|TRBJ2-1|TRBV20-1
CSAKKRMYNEQFF
TGCAGTGCTAAAAAGCGGATGTACAATGAGCAGTTCTTC
>-|many|TRBJ2-6|TRBV5-1
CASRQDTGFSGANVLTF
TGCGCCAGCCGCCAAGATACAGGCTTCTCTGGGGCCAACGTCCTGACTTTC
>-|-|TRBJ2-1|TRBV19
CASSIWVGGLNEQFF
TGTGCCAGTAGTATTTGGGTTGGTGGACTTAACGAGCAGTTCTTC
>-|many|TRBJ2-3|TRBV7-2
CASSSGLQGPDTQYF
TGTGCCAGCAGCTCTGGACTACAGGGCCCAGATACGCAGTATTTT
>-|many|TRBJ2-1|TRBV12-3/TRBV12-4
CASSPGAGRASYNEQFF
TGTGCCAGCAGTCCCGGGGCGGGGCGTGCCTCCTACAATGAGCAGTTCTTC
>TRBD2|-|TRBJ2-1|TRBV5-1
CARSLWTSGALTYNEQFF
TGCGCCAGAAGCTTGTGGACTAGCGGGGCTCTTACCTACAATGAGCAGTTCTTC
>TRBD1|many|TRBJ2-3|TRBV10-1
CASSSPQDRVEDTQYF
TGCGCCAGCAGTTCTCCCCAAGACAGGGTAGAAGATACGCAGTATTTT
>-|many|TRBJ1-1|TRBV12-3/TRBV12-4
CASSGHSNTEAFF
TGTGCCAGCAGTGGACACTCGAACACTGAAGCTTTCTTT
>-|many|TRBJ1-6|TRBV5-1
CASSLEGSSYNSPLHF
TGCGCCAGCAGCTTGGAGGGTAGCTCCTATAATTCACCCCTCCACTTT
>-|many|TRBJ1-3|TRBV7-9
CASSQSSGNTIYF
TGTGCCAGCAGCCAGAGCTCTGGAAACACCATATATTTT
>TRBD2|many|TRBJ2-2|TRBV12-3/TRBV12-4
CASTISGGSLSGELFF
TGTGCCAGCACCATTAGCGGGGGGTCCTTAAGCGGGGAGCTGTTTTTT
>-|many|TRBJ2-3|TRBV9
CASSVAASDTQYF
TGTGCCAGCAGCGTAGCTGCCTCAGATACGCAGTATTTT
>-|many|TRBJ2-3|TRBV5-6
CASSLVGGQEDTQYF
TGTGCCAGCAGCTTGGTGGGGGGCCAGGAAGATACGCAGTATTTT
>TRBD1|few|TRBJ2-1|TRBV2
CASSYGTAHNEQFF
TGTGCCAGCAGCTACGGGACAGCGCACAATGAGCAGTTCTTC
>-|many|TRBJ2-6|TRBV5-1
CASRLTGANVLTF
TGCGCCAGCAGATTGACCGGGGCCAACGTCCTGACTTTC
>-|many|TRBJ1-4|TRBV3-1
CASSPAWNEKLFF
TGTGCCAGCAGCCCCGCGTGGAATGAAAAACTGTTTTTT
>-|many|TRBJ2-2|TRBV10-3
CAISDQGDSGELFF
TGTGCCATCAGTGACCAGGGCGATTCCGGGGAGCTGTTTTTT
>-|many|TRBJ1-6|TRBV4-3
CASSQEGSPPLHF
TGCGCCAGCAGCCAAGAGGGATCGCCACCCCTCCACTTT
>-|-|TRBJ1-3|TRBV4-3
CASSPAGLGGTTYF
TGCGCCAGCAGCCCCGCGGGCCTGGGTGGCACCACATATTTT
>TRBD1|many|TRBJ1-5|TRBV4-2
CASSQKDRGNQPQHF
TGTGCCAGCAGCCAAAAGGACAGGGGGAATCAGCCCCAGCATTTT
>TRBD2|many|TRBJ2-1|TRBV7-8
CASSLGERGGPEEQFF
TGTGCCAGCAGCTTAGGGGAGCGGGGGGGCCCGGAGGAGCAGTTCTTC
>-|many|TRBJ2-3|TRBV5-1
CASSLDESTDTQYF
TGCGCCAGCAGCTTGGACGAGAGCACAGATACGCAGTATTTT
>-|few|TRBJ2-7|TRBV5-1
CASSEAGTQDYEQYF
TGCGCCAGCAGCGAGGCCGGGACCCAGGACTACGAGCAGTACTTC
>TRBD2|many|TRBJ2-3|TRBV11-2
CASSWGPGLGTDTQYF
TGTGCCAGCAGCTGGGGACCGGGACTAGGTACAGATACGCAGTATTTT
>TRBD1|-|TRBJ2-5|TRBV5-1
CASSFGTGEETQYF
TGCGCCAGCAGCTTCGGGACAGGGGAAGAGACCCAGTACTTC
>-|many|TRBJ1-1|TRBV29-1
CSVEDSVLGGTEAFF
TGCAGCGTTGAAGATTCAGTCTTGGGAGGGACTGAAGCTTTCTTT
>TRBD2|many|TRBJ2-7|TRBV12-3/TRBV12-4
CASSFTSVYEQYF
TGTGCCAGCAGTTTTACTAGCGTCTACGAGCAGTACTTC
>-|-|TRBJ1-1|TRBV7-5
CISVPEDSGLGERLNTEAFF
-
>-|many|TRBJ2-7|TRBV21-1
CASSTYGQGSYEQYF
TGTGCCAGCAGCACTTACGGACAGGGTAGCTACGAGCAGTACTTC
>-|many|TRBJ2-4|TRBV29-1
CSVEDGTAKNIQYF
TGCAGCGTTGAAGACGGGACAGCCAAAAACATTCAGTACTTC
>-|many|TRBJ1-5|TRBV4-1
CASSQEGGQFNQPQHF
TGCGCCAGCAGCCAAGAAGGAGGACAGTTCAATCAGCCCCAGCATTTT
>-|many|TRBJ1-1|TRBV28
CASSPTDGRGREAFF
TGTGCCAGCAGTCCTACAGACGGGAGGGGCCGTGAAGCTTTCTTT
>TRBD1|many|TRBJ1-2|TRBV12-3/TRBV12-4
CASSLRVTGANYGYTF
TGTGCCAGCAGTTTACGGGTTACAGGGGCTAACTATGGCTACACCTTC
>-|-|TRBJ2-3|TRBV11-2
CANSSQGIRHTDTHYF
TGTGCCAACAGCTCGCAGGGAATACGACACACAGATACGCATTATTTT
>-|many|TRBJ2-2|TRBV5-1
CASSRGADTGELFF
TGCGCCAGCAGCAGGGGCGCCGACACCGGGGAGCTGTTTTTT
>TRBD1|-|TRBJ2-1|TRBV15
CATSREAGQGVNEQFF
TGTGCCACCAGCAGAGAGGCGGGACAGGGGGTGAATGAGCAGTTCTTC
>-|many|TRBJ1-2|TRBV9
CASSVAGDIPNYGYTF
TGTGCCAGCAGCGTAGCGGGTGATATCCCTAACTATGGCTACACCTTC
>-|many|TRBJ2-7|TRBV10-3
CAISDSRGEQYF
TGTGCCATCAGTGACTCCCGGGGCGAGCAGTACTTC
>-|-|TRBJ2-2|TRBV30
CAWSAGQHTGELFF
TGTGCCTGGAGTGCAGGACAGCACACCGGGGAGCTGTTTTTT
>TRBD2|few|TRBJ2-1|TRBV11-1
CASSLPVGGGSNEQFF
TGTGCCAGCAGCTTACCCGTCGGGGGGGGCTCCAATGAGCAGTTCTTC
>TRBD1|many|TRBJ2-7|TRBV14
CASSQGDRVSYEQYF
TGTGCCAGCAGCCAAGGGGACAGGGTGTCCTACGAGCAGTACTTC
>-|many|TRBJ2-1|TRBV6-2/TRBV6-3
CASSLGGGRNNEQFF
TGTGCCAGCTCGCTAGGAGGGGGGAGAAACAATGAGCAGTTCTTC
>TRBD2|many|TRBJ2-1|TRBV15
CATSYLELAGNEQFF
TGTGCTACCAGCTACTTAGAACTAGCGGGAAATGAGCAGTTCTTC
>-|many|TRBJ2-7|TRBV29-1
CSGSTGPIYEQYF
TGCAGCGGCAGCACCGGTCCCATCTACGAGCAGTACTTC
>-|many|TRBJ2-2|TRBV29-1
CSVERTGELFF
TGCAGCGTTGAGAGAACCGGGGAGCTGTTTTTT